This T cell receptor (beta chain) was retrieved from a study of T cells in localized non-small cell lung cancer (dated by TCRdb to 2020 to 2022). About the full investigation: The study examined T cell repertoires in a few hundred patients with early-stage NSCLC and compared tumors with uninvolved tumor-adjacent lungs. The cohort was made up of around 250 treatment-naive NSCLC patients whose localized lung tumors had been resected. The mean age of the NSCLC patients was under 70 years, with 120 to 150 men and around 100 women.

The germline ends are 6 bases apart after V is trimmed by 2 bases and J by 0 bases. From the cysteine up to the phenylalanine, the CDR3 has a length of 14 residues. The entry retains the CDR3 DNA only, 42 bases that are in frame from base 1. Based on the germline V gene (reference sequence), the CDR1 and CDR2 sequences are LNHDA and SQIVND. At diagnosis, tumor, uninvolved tumor-adjacent lung and peripheral blood were collected and then preserved as a mix of FFPE and fresh-frozen material. For TCR repertoire profiling, the blood samples were analyzed as peripheral blood mononuclear cells. Here is what the overall study found, with its caveats: A median of around 60 of the top 100 tumor clones turned up in the paired uninvolved adjacent lung, and under 30 of those clones also ranked among the top 100 of that same adjacent lung. Since the design was exploratory, TCR variables were selected using unadjusted p-values with no false-discovery rate correction. Uninvolved tumor-adjacent lung showed the highest T cell clonality, higher than tumor, which suggests more focused antigenic responses in the adjacent lung. Multi-region tumor sequencing was not performed, so intratumor heterogeneity could not be excluded. Longer overall survival was associated with higher blood T cell density, whereas shorter survival was associated with higher adjacent-lung clonality.

The immunoSEQ Assay was used to sequence TCR beta CDR3 regions from DNA. The authors processed their data as follows. To compute T cell density, TCR beta template counts were normalized to usable DNA, which was estimated by amplifying housekeeping genes. Using the preseqR package, richness was estimated by extrapolating to 120,000 templates for tissue samples and 400,000 templates for PBMC samples. Clonality was calculated as one minus Pielou's evenness. Tissue-enriched TCRs were identified through differential abundance testing performed on productive amino-acid clonotypes, with a minimum total count of 5 and an alpha of 0.1. The Jaccard Index and the Morisita Overlap Index were used to quantify repertoire overlap between compartments. GLIPH clustered TCR beta CDR3s with public tetramer-defined viral CDR3s; viral motifs required at least three viral sequences plus V-gene enrichment. TCRdb provides this immuneACCESS table in a form limited to in-frame rearrangements. Some clones are lacking; in checked studies, under half of them reflect an unresolved V gene, and why the rest are absent is not known. V and J calls and clone size are given by that table; D and trimming were obtained from the DNA. The sample table shows about 15,000 clones, and about 89% are seen once. The ten largest clonotypes hold around 29% of the sample.

Details on this clone: This clone's antigen is unknown. There are no base qualities to consult, and no much larger clone falls within one base.

The sequencing here drew on peripheral blood mononuclear cells, taken before any cancer treatment. The receptor was isolated from a male donor at least 60 years old with stage II lung adenocarcinoma. The rearrangement joined TRBV19 to TRBJ2-3; a weak D assignment points to TRBD2 (5 bases agree). The CDR3 in this case is CASSISGSTDTQYF. The DNA reads as follows: TGTGCCAGTAGTATAAGCGGTAGCACAGATACGCAGTATTTT. Here the CDR3 is joined to the reference TRBV19 and TRBJ2-3 genes, and the full variable domain is: DGGITQSPKYLFRKEGQNVTLSCEQNLNHDAMYWYRQDPGQGLRLIYYSQIVNDFQKGDIAEGYSVSREKKESFPLTVTSAQKNPTAFYLCASSISGSTDTQYFGPGTRLTVL.